This paragraph covers one T cell receptor beta chain sequence. What it binds is unknown. V shed 4 bases, J shed 5 bases, and the junction held 2 bases outside the gene matches. The CDR3 has 13 amino acids. Per germline, CDR1 SGHVS and CDR2 FNYEAQ. This specimen comes from a study of cytomegalovirus exposure and HLA in healthy donors. The study's findings and limits: Earlier analysis looked at TCR beta V segments, and most were productive about 87% or about 30% of the time.

Use of 60 Vbeta and 13 Jbeta primers characterized the PCR. Libraries were prepared by immunoSEQ multiplex PCR; TCRdb keeps only in-frame clonotypes and omits some of them. The sample has approximately 150,000 clones; around 79% are singletons. This receptor was obtained from a man aged 35-49 years in good health and CMV-seropositive. The specimen sequenced was PBMCs. The chain is built from TRBV7-6 and TRBJ2-1, with 7 bases matching TRBD1. CDR3 in DNA: TGTGCCAGCAGCTCGGGGACAGACAATGAGCAGTTCTTC. Its translation: CASSSGTDNEQFF.